These T cell receptor beta chains were read from a single sample in a study of T cell responses to AZD1222 COVID-19 vaccine. TCRdb's copy holds only in-frame clones and misses some; the assay was immunoSEQ multiplex PCR. The sample records tens of thousands of clones, roughly nine tenths being singletons. Sequencing was performed on peripheral blood, taken 28 days after the second AZD1222 dose. The receptors come from an adult who received the AZD1222 COVID-19 vaccine. Both conserved end residues are part of each CDR3. The order of the fields is clone size, J gene, D gene, V gene, CDR3 protein, CDR3 DNA. The D gene is left open where the match is weak. Rows may omit the clone size; those that give it use once, few, many or a size class.

abundance: .
j_gene: TRBJ2-5
d_gene: .
v_gene: TRBV9
CDR3aa: CASSPLAFQETQYF
CDR3nt: TGTGCCAGCAGCCCCCTAGCGTTCCAAGAGACCCAGTACTTC

abundance: .
j_gene: TRBJ2-7
d_gene: .
v_gene: TRBV10-1
CDR3aa: CASSESRGGFNEQYF
CDR3nt: TGCGCCAGCAGTGAGTCGAGGGGGGGCTTCAACGAGCAGTACTTC

abundance: .
j_gene: TRBJ1-1
d_gene: .
v_gene: TRBV7-2
CDR3aa: CASSLGPTGGTEAFF
CDR3nt: TGTGCCAGCAGCTTAGGCCCAACGGGGGGGACTGAAGCTTTCTTT

abundance: .
j_gene: TRBJ2-1
d_gene: TRBD2
v_gene: TRBV19
CDR3aa: CASQNGLAGYNEQFF
CDR3nt: TGTGCCAGTCAAAACGGACTAGCGGGTTACAATGAGCAGTTCTTC

abundance: .
j_gene: TRBJ2-3
d_gene: TRBD2
v_gene: TRBV3-1/TRBV3-2
CDR3aa: CASSQYYLADTTDTQYF
CDR3nt: TGTGCCAGCAGCCAATATTACCTAGCGGACACCACAGATACGCAGTATTTT

abundance: .
j_gene: TRBJ1-3
d_gene: .
v_gene: TRBV7-8
CDR3aa: CASSLAGGIHSGNTIYF
CDR3nt: TGTGCCAGCAGCTTAGCGGGGGGAATCCACTCTGGAAACACCATATATTTT

abundance: .
j_gene: TRBJ1-1
d_gene: TRBD1
v_gene: TRBV18
CDR3aa: CASSPGTGQNTEAFF
CDR3nt: TGTGCCAGCTCACCCGGGACAGGGCAGAACACTGAAGCTTTCTTT

abundance: .
j_gene: TRBJ1-6
d_gene: .
v_gene: TRBV6-5
CDR3aa: CASSYSGHANSPLHF
CDR3nt: TGTGCCAGCAGTTACAGTGGACACGCTAATTCACCCCTCCACTTT

abundance: .
j_gene: TRBJ1-2
d_gene: .
v_gene: TRBV6-1
CDR3aa: CASSESGRDYGYTF
CDR3nt: TGTGCCAGCAGTGAATCGGGGCGGGACTATGGCTACACCTTC

abundance: .
j_gene: TRBJ1-2
d_gene: TRBD1
v_gene: TRBV12-5
CDR3aa: CASGISNRGGGYTF
CDR3nt: TGTGCTAGTGGAATATCGAACAGGGGTGGCGGCTACACCTTC

abundance: .
j_gene: TRBJ2-7
d_gene: TRBD1
v_gene: TRBV18
CDR3aa: CASSRDRDEQYF
CDR3nt: TGTGCCAGCTCACGAGACAGGGATGAGCAGTACTTC

abundance: once
j_gene: TRBJ2-2
d_gene: .
v_gene: TRBV9
CDR3aa: CASSVGRWNTGELFF
CDR3nt: TGTGCCAGCAGCGTGGGTCGTTGGAACACCGGGGAGCTGTTTTTT

abundance: .
j_gene: TRBJ1-1
d_gene: .
v_gene: TRBV6-6
CDR3aa: CASSPGDGIEAFF
CDR3nt: TGTGCCAGCAGTCCCGGGGACGGTATTGAAGCTTTCTTT

abundance: once
j_gene: TRBJ1-5
d_gene: .
v_gene: TRBV19
CDR3aa: CASSSPPGGRGNQPQHF
CDR3nt: TGTGCCAGTAGTTCCCCTCCGGGGGGTCGGGGCAATCAGCCCCAGCATTTT

abundance: .
j_gene: TRBJ1-2
d_gene: .
v_gene: TRBV11-2
CDR3aa: CASSLDRLTNYGYTF
CDR3nt: TGTGCCAGCAGCTTGGACAGACTAACTAACTATGGCTACACCTTC

abundance: .
j_gene: TRBJ1-1
d_gene: .
v_gene: TRBV18
CDR3aa: CASSPQGSNTEAFF
CDR3nt: TGTGCCAGCTCACCCCAGGGGAGTAACACTGAAGCTTTCTTT

abundance: .
j_gene: TRBJ1-1
d_gene: .
v_gene: TRBV5-6
CDR3aa: CASSLPQGGRTEAFF
CDR3nt: TGTGCCAGCAGCTTGCCCCAGGGAGGGAGGACTGAAGCTTTCTTT

abundance: .
j_gene: TRBJ1-4
d_gene: .
v_gene: TRBV28
CDR3aa: CASSSQGPGLNEKLFF
CDR3nt: TGTGCCAGCAGTTCTCAGGGCCCAGGCCTGAATGAAAAACTGTTTTTT

abundance: .
j_gene: TRBJ2-3
d_gene: .
v_gene: TRBV12-3/TRBV12-4
CDR3aa: CAVTGNTDTQYF
CDR3nt: TGTGCCGTGACGGGTAACACAGATACGCAGTATTTT

abundance: .
j_gene: TRBJ1-2
d_gene: .
v_gene: TRBV5-1
CDR3aa: CASSLLPGTGGGYTF
CDR3nt: TGCGCCAGCAGCTTACTTCCCGGGACGGGGGGTGGCTACACCTTC

abundance: .
j_gene: TRBJ2-3
d_gene: TRBD2
v_gene: TRBV6-2/TRBV6-3
CDR3aa: CASSWGGPTDTQYF
CDR3nt: TGTGCCAGCAGTTGGGGGGGACCCACAGATACGCAGTATTTT

abundance: .
j_gene: TRBJ1-2
d_gene: .
v_gene: TRBV5-4
CDR3aa: CASSLDRQDYGYTF
CDR3nt: TGTGCCAGCAGCTTGGATAGACAGGATTATGGCTACACCTTC

abundance: .
j_gene: TRBJ2-1
d_gene: TRBD2
v_gene: TRBV6-4
CDR3aa: CASSALAGGRGEQFF
CDR3nt: TGTGCCAGCAGCGCCCTAGCGGGGGGGCGGGGTGAGCAGTTCTTC

abundance: .
j_gene: TRBJ2-1
d_gene: TRBD2
v_gene: TRBV5-1
CDR3aa: CASSPTSGLGNEQFF
CDR3nt: TGCGCCAGCAGCCCGACTAGCGGGCTAGGCAATGAGCAGTTCTTC

abundance: .
j_gene: TRBJ1-1
d_gene: TRBD1
v_gene: TRBV4-3
CDR3aa: CASSQVGQGNTEAFF
CDR3nt: TGCGCCAGCAGCCAAGTAGGACAGGGGAACACTGAAGCTTTCTTT

abundance: .
j_gene: TRBJ1-3
d_gene: .
v_gene: TRBV18
CDR3aa: CASSPTSGNTIYF
CDR3nt: TGTGCCAGCTCACCAACTTCTGGAAACACCATATATTTT

abundance: .
j_gene: TRBJ1-3
d_gene: .
v_gene: TRBV5-1
CDR3aa: CASSPGTGGNTIYF
CDR3nt: TGCGCCAGCAGCCCGGGGACGGGTGGAAACACCATATATTTT

abundance: .
j_gene: TRBJ2-7
d_gene: .
v_gene: TRBV9
CDR3aa: CASSAAGTSYYEQYF
CDR3nt: TGTGCCAGCAGCGCGGCAGGGACCTCCTACTACGAGCAGTACTTC

abundance: .
j_gene: TRBJ1-1
d_gene: .
v_gene: TRBV5-1
CDR3aa: CASSLNVGSNTEAFF
CDR3nt: TGCGCCAGCAGCTTGAACGTCGGTAGTAACACTGAAGCTTTCTTT

abundance: once
j_gene: TRBJ2-3
d_gene: .
v_gene: TRBV11-2
CDR3aa: CASSLAGQFLTDTQYF
CDR3nt: TGTGCCAGCAGCTTAGCAGGACAGTTCCTCACAGATACGCAGTATTTT

abundance: .
j_gene: TRBJ1-6
d_gene: .
v_gene: TRBV28
CDR3aa: CASRLEGNNSPLHF
CDR3nt: TGTGCCAGCAGATTGGAGGGGAATAATTCACCCCTCCACTTT

abundance: .
j_gene: TRBJ2-5
d_gene: TRBD2
v_gene: TRBV11-2
CDR3aa: CASSLRLAGQETQYF
CDR3nt: TGTGCCAGCAGCTTAAGGTTAGCGGGGCAAGAGACCCAGTACTTC

abundance: .
j_gene: TRBJ1-4
d_gene: TRBD1
v_gene: TRBV6-5
CDR3aa: CASRGTAFNEKLFF
CDR3nt: TGTGCCAGCAGAGGGACAGCCTTTAATGAAAAACTGTTTTTT

abundance: .
j_gene: TRBJ1-3
d_gene: .
v_gene: TRBV19
CDR3aa: CASSIGEGVLGNTIYF
CDR3nt: TGTGCCAGTAGTATAGGTGAGGGAGTCCTTGGAAACACCATATATTTT

abundance: once
j_gene: TRBJ1-5
d_gene: TRBD1
v_gene: TRBV11-2
CDR3aa: CASSSGTGGLQPQHF
CDR3nt: TGTGCCAGCAGCTCAGGGACAGGGGGCCTTCAGCCCCAGCATTTT